This TCR beta chain was identified in a study of shared clonotypes between healthy human individuals. This clone came up once. Per germline, CDR1 MGHRA and CDR2 YSYEKL. With V trimmed by 4 bases and J by 5 bases, 3 bases remained unmatched. The length of the CDR3 is 14 residues. The repertoire was sequenced with immunoSEQ multiplex PCR; TCRdb's copy has only in-frame clones and lacks some. The sample comprises about 450,000 clones, about 80% of which are singletons, and approximately 12% rests with the top ten. This sequence was found in a woman aged 40 to 50 in good health. Some clones in this sample may be carry-over from other donors' samples. The V and J genes are TRBV4-1 and TRBJ1-5; 9 nucleotides align to TRBD1. The sequenced sample was PBMCs. CDR3 nucleotide sequence: TGCGCCAGCAGCCCCTGGGACAGGGATCAGCCCCAGCATTTT. It is translated as CASSPWDRDQPQHF.